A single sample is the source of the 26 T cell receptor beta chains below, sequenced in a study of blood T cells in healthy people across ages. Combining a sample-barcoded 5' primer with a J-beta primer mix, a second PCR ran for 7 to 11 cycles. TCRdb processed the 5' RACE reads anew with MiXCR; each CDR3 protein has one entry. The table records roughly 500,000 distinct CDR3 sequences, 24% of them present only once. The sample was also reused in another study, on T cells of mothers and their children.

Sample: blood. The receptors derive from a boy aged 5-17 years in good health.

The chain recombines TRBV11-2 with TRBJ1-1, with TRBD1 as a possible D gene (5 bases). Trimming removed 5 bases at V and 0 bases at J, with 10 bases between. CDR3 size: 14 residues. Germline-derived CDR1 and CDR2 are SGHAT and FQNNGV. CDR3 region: CASSQGRMNTEAFF. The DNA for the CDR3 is TGTGCCAGCAGCCAGGGACGGATGAACACTGAAGCTTTCTTT. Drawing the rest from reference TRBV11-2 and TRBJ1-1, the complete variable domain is EAGVAQSPRYKIIEKRQSVAFWCNPISGHATLYWYQQILGQGPKLLIQFQNNGVVDDSQLPKDRFSAERLKGVDSTLKIQPAKLEDSAVYLCASSQGRMNTEAFFGQGTRLTVV.

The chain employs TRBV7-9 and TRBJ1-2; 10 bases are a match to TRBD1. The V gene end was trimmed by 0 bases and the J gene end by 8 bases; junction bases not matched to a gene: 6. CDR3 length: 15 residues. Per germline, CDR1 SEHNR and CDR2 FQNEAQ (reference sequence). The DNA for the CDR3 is TGTGCCAGCAGCTTAGCTAGCGGGACAGGGGAAGGCTACACCTTC. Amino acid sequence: CASSLASGTGEGYTF.

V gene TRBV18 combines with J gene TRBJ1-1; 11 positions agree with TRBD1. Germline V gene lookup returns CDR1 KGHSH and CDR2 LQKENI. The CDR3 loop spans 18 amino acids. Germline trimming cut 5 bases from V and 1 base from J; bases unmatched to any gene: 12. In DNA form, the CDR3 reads TGTGCCAGCTCAGCGATTCCGGGACAGGGGGATAAGAACACTGAAGCTTTCTTT. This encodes CASSAIPGQGDKNTEAFF.

This CDR3 is CASSLSAESYEQYF. CDR3 nucleotide sequence: TGTGCCAGCAGTTTATCAGCGGAATCCTACGAGCAGTACTTC. V is TRBV27 and J is TRBJ2-7; TRBD2 might be the D (5 bases). CDR3 length: 14 amino acids. The V and J ends lost 0 bases and 1 base respectively, with 7 bases between them. From germline, CDR1 is MNHEY and CDR2 SMNVEV (reference sequence).

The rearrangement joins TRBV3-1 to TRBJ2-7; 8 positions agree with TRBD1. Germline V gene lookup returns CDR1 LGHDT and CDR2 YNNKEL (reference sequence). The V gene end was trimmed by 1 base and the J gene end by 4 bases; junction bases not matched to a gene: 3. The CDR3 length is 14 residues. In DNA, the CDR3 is TGTGCCAGCAGCCAAGCGACAGGGGCGTACGAGCAGTACTTC. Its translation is CASSQATGAYEQYF.

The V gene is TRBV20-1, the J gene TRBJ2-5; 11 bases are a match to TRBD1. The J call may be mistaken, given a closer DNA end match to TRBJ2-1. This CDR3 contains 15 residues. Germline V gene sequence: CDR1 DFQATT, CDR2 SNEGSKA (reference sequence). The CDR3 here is CSASPGQGVRYEQFF. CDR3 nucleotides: TGCAGTGCTAGCCCGGGACAGGGGGTTCGGTATGAGCAGTTCTTC.

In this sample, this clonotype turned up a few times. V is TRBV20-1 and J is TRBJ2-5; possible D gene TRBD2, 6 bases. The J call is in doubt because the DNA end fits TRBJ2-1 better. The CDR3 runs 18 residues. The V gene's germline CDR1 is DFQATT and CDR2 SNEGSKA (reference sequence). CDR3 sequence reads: CSARARTSINWGYNEQFF. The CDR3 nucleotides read TGCAGTGCTAGAGCAAGAACTAGCATAAACTGGGGTTACAATGAGCAGTTCTTC.

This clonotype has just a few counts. The CDR3 sequence: CASSHRGGPSYEQYF. In DNA, the CDR3 is TGTGCCAGCAGCCATCGGGGGGGGCCATCCTACGAGCAGTACTTC. V gene TRBV7-9 combines with J gene TRBJ2-7; 8 nucleotides line up with TRBD2. The V segment lost 5 bases and the J segment 1 base; nucleotides outside the gene matches: 7. Germline lookup yields CDR1 SEHNR and CDR2 FQNEAQ (reference sequence). This CDR3 region has 15 residues.

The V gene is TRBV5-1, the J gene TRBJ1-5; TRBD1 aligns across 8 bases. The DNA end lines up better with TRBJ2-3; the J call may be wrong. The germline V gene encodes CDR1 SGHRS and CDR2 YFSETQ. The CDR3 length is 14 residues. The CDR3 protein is CASRTGQGNQPQYF. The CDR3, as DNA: TGCGCCAGCAGGACCGGACAGGGCAATCAGCCCCAGTATTTT.

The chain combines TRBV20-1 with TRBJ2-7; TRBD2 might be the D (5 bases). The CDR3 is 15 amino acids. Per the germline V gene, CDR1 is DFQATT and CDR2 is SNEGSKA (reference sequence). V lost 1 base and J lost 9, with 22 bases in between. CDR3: CSARVEILVGSWQYF. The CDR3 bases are TGCAGTGCTAGAGTCGAGATTCTAGTGGGGAGCTGGCAGTACTTC.

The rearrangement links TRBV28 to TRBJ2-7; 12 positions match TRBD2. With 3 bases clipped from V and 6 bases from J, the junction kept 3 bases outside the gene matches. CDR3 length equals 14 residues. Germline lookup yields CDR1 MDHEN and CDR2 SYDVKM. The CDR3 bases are TGTGCCAGCAGTTTGACTAGCGGGAGCGGCGAGCAGTACTTC. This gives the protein CASSLTSGSGEQYF.

The CDR3 loop is CSAREFSGSGYEQFF. The CDR3 DNA reads as TGCAGTGCTAGAGAATTTAGCGGGAGTGGCTATGAGCAGTTCTTC. The genes are TRBV20-1 and TRBJ2-1; TRBD2 aligns across 9 bases. After removal of 0 bases from V and 8 bases from J, the junction contained 8 bases not matched to a gene. Germline assignment: CDR1 DFQATT and CDR2 SNEGSKA (reference sequence). This CDR3 region has 15 residues.

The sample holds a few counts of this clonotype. The CDR3 nucleotides are TGTGCCAGCAGCCAAGAGAGCTACTCTGGGGCCAACGTCCTGACTTTC. Translation gives CASSQESYSGANVLTF. The chain uses TRBV4-2 and TRBJ2-6, with D unclear. This CDR3 contains 16 residues. The germline CDR1 and CDR2 sequences are LGHNA and YNFKEQ. Deletions cut 0 bases from V and 0 bases from J, with 6 bases between.

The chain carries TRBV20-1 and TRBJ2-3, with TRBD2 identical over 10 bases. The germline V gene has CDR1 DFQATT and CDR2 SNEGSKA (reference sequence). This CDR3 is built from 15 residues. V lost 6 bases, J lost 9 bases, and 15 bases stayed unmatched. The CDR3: CSAEPGLARIGTQYF. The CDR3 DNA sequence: TGCAGTGCAGAACCGGGACTAGCGAGGATCGGGACGCAGTATTTT.

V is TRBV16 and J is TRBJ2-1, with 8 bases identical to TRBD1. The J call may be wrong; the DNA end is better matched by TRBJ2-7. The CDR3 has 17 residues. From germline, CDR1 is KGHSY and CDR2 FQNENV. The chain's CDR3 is CASSPPSADRASYEQYF. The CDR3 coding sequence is TGTGCCAGCAGCCCTCCATCAGCGGACAGGGCCTCCTACGAGCAGTACTTC.

The CDR3 spells CSAREIAMNTEAFF. CDR3 nucleotide sequence: TGCAGTGCTAGAGAGATTGCCATGAACACTGAAGCTTTCTTT. The rearrangement joins TRBV20-1 to TRBJ1-1; D remains ambiguous. The CDR3 length is 14 residues. Per the germline V gene, CDR1 is DFQATT and CDR2 is SNEGSKA (reference sequence). V was clipped by 0 bases and J by 0 bases, with 8 bases between them.

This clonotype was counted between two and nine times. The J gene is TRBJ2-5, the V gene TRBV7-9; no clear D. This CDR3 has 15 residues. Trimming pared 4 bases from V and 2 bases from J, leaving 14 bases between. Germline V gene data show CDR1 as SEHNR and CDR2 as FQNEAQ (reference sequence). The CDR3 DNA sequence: TGTGCCAGCAGCTCGAAGATGATTCTTCAAGAGACCCAGTACTTC. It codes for CASSSKMILQETQYF.

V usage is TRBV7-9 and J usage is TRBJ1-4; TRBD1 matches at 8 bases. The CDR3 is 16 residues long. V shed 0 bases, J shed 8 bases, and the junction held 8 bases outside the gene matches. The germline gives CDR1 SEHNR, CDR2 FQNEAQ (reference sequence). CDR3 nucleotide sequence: TGTGCCAGCAGCTTAGCTACGACAGGGGTTTACGAAAAACTGTTTTTT. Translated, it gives CASSLATTGVYEKLFF.

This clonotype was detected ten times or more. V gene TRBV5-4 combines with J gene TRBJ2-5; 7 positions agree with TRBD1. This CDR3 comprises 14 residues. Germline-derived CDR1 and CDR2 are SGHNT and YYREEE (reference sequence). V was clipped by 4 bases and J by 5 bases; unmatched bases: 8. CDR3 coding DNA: TGTGCCAGCAGCCCCGGGACAGTAGGGGAGACCCAGTACTTC. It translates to CASSPGTVGETQYF.

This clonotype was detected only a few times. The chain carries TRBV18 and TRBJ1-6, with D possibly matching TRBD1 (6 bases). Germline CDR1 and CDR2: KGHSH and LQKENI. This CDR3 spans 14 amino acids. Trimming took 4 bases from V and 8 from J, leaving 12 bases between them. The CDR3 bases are TGTGCCAGCTCACGAGGGGGGGGTGATTCACCCCTCCACTTT. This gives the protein CASSRGGGDSPLHF.

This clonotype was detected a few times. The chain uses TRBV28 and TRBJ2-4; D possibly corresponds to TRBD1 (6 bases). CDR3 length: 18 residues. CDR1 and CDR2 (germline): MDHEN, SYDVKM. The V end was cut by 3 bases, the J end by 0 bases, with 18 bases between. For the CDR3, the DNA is TGTGCCAGCAGTTTTGAACTACAGGGAGAAGAAGCCAAAAACATTCAGTACTTC. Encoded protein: CASSFELQGEEAKNIQYF.

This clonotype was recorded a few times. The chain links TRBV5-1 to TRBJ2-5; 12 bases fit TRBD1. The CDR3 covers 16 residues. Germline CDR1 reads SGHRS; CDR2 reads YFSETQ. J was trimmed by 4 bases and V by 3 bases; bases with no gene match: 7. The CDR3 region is CASSSLGTGGGETQYF. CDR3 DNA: TGCGCCAGCAGCTCCCTCGGGACAGGGGGCGGAGAGACCCAGTACTTC.

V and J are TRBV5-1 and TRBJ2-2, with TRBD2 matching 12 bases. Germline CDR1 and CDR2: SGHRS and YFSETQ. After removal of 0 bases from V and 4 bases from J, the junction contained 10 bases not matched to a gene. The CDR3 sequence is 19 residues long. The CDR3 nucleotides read TGCGCCAGCAGCTTGGAAGGGACTAGCGGGTTCACAAGCACCGGGGAGCTGTTTTTT. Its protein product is CASSLEGTSGFTSTGELFF.

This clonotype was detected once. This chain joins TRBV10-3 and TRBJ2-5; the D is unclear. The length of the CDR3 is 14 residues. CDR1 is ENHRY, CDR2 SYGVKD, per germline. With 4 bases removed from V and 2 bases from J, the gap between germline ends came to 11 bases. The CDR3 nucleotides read TGTGCCATCAGTGGGTCGTCAGAACAAGAGACCCAGTACTTC. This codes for CAISGSSEQETQYF.

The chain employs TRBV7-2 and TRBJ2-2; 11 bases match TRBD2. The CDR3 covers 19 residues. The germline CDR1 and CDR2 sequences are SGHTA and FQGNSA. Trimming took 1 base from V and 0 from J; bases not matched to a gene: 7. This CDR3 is CASSLDTSGSMTNTGELFF. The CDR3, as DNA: TGTGCCAGCAGCTTAGATACTAGCGGGAGTATGACGAACACCGGGGAGCTGTTTTTT.

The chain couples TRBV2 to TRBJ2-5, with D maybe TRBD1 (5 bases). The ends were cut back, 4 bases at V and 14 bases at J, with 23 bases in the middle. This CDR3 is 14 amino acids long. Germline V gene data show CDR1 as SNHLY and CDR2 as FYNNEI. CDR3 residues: CASSGVRDSARPYF. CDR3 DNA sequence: TGTGCCAGCAGTGGAGTCAGGGATTCGGCAAGACCTTACTTC. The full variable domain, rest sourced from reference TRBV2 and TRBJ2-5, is EPEVTQTPSHQVTQMGQEVILRCVPISNHLYFYWYRQILGQKVEFLVSFYNNEISEKSEIFDDQFSVERPDGSNFTLKIRSTKLEDSAMYFCASSGVRDSARPYFGPGTRLLVL.